This T cell receptor beta chain emerged from a study of shared T cell receptors in the human thymus. CDR3 length equals 14 residues. Germline CDR1 reads ENHRY; CDR2 reads SYGVKD. V lost 10 bases, J lost 0 bases, and 7 bases stayed unmatched. The sample holds a few counts of this clone. Sequencing used immunoSEQ multiplex PCR; TCRdb keeps in-frame clones, though not all of them. The data show roughly 660,000 clones, more than 75% seen once. Another study also made use of these data, one on human thymus T cells. That work contributes: Related research reported highly overlapping thymic repertoires among unrelated individuals.

Sequencing was done on a sample of thymocytes. The sequence was collected from a boy under two years old with a congenital heart defect. The chain recombines TRBV10-3 with TRBJ2-3; 7 nucleotides match TRBD2. As DNA, the CDR3 is TGTGCCACCGGACTAGAGGGAAGCACAGATACGCAGTATTTT. It yields the protein CATGLEGSTDTQYF.